These 8 T cell receptor beta chains originate from one sample sequenced in a study of T cell responses to AZD1222 COVID-19 vaccine. This table comes from immunoSEQ multiplex PCR, and its TCRdb copy is limited to in-frame clones, with some not included. The data contain about 150,000 clones, approximately 92% of them singletons. The sequenced sample was peripheral blood, obtained 28 days after the second AZD1222 dose. The receptors stem from an adult who received the AZD1222 COVID-19 vaccine.

This clone was picked up a small number of times. V gene TRBV19 combines with J gene TRBJ1-2; D remains ambiguous. The V and J ends lost 5 bases and 4 bases respectively, with 11 bases between them. Per the germline V gene, CDR1 is LNHDA and CDR2 is SQIVND (reference sequence). The CDR3 covers 13 residues. CDR3 loop: CASSEPVFYGYTF. CDR3 coding DNA: TGTGCCAGTAGTGAACCCGTCTTCTATGGCTACACCTTC. Full variable domain (remainder filled in from reference TRBV19 and TRBJ1-2): DGGITQSPKYLFRKEGQNVTLSCEQNLNHDAMYWYRQDPGQGLRLIYYSQIVNDFQKGDIAEGYSVSREKKESFPLTVTSAQKNPTAFYLCASSEPVFYGYTFGSGTRLTVV.

The chain carries TRBV7-8 and TRBJ2-3; 8 bases are shared with TRBD2. CDR1 SGHVS and CDR2 FQNEAQ come from the germline V gene. J lost 2 bases, V lost 0 bases, and 4 bases had no gene match. The CDR3 extends over 16 amino acids. CDR3 sequence reads: CASSLALSGVTDTQYF. The CDR3 bases are TGTGCCAGCAGCTTAGCGCTTAGCGGGGTCACAGATACGCAGTATTTT.

The chain recombines TRBV5-8 with TRBJ1-4; D is possibly TRBD1 (6 bases). Trimming pared 0 bases from V and 6 bases from J, leaving 18 bases between. The CDR3 consists of 17 residues. In germline, CDR1 is SGHTS, CDR2 YDEGEE. This CDR3 reads CASSLGRGRTEHEKLFF. The DNA of the CDR3 is TGTGCCAGCAGCTTGGGCCGTGGACGGACAGAGCATGAAAAACTGTTTTTT. Full variable domain (rest looked up from reference TRBV5-8 and TRBJ1-4): EAGVTQSPTHLIKTRGQQATLRCSPISGHTSVYWYQQALGLGLQFLLWYDEGEERNRGNFPPRFSGRQFPNYSSELNVNALELEDSALYLCASSLGRGRTEHEKLFFGSGTQLSVL.

The CDR3 region has the DNA TGTGCCACCAGCAGTGAACAGGGGGCTGGGGAGCAGTACTTC. It yields the protein CATSSEQGAGEQYF. The chain has TRBV15 and TRBJ2-7, with TRBD1 identical over 9 bases. Losses at the gene ends were 3 bases for V and 7 bases for J; bases not matched to a gene: 7. This CDR3 has 14 residues. Per germline, CDR1 LNHNV and CDR2 YYDKDF (reference sequence).

The chain joins TRBV10-3 to TRBJ2-3; 7 nucleotides align to TRBD1. The CDR3 contains 14 residues. With V trimmed by 10 bases and J by 2 bases, 9 bases remained unmatched. Germline V CDR1 and CDR2: ENHRY, SYGVKD. The CDR3 loop is CATWTGVFTDTQYF. CDR3 DNA sequence: TGTGCCACCTGGACAGGCGTATTCACAGATACGCAGTATTTT.

V is TRBV25-1 and J is TRBJ2-7; possibly TRBD1 for D (6 bases). Trimming removed 4 bases from V and 1 base from J, with 11 bases in between. Germline CDR1 is MGHDK and CDR2 is SYGVNS. The CDR3 has 14 residues. CDR3 DNA sequence: TGTGCCAGCAGTGTCTCTCAGGGGTCCTACGAGCAGTACTTC. Amino acid sequence: CASSVSQGSYEQYF.

V usage is TRBV2 and J usage is TRBJ2-7; the match to TRBD1 covers 11 bases. There are 16 residues in the CDR3. CDR1 and CDR2 (germline): SNHLY, FYNNEI. The V and J ends lost 2 bases and 6 bases, in that order; junction bases with no gene match: 9. DNA of the CDR3: TGTGCCAGCAGTGAACTGCCCACCGGGACAGGGGGCGAGCAGTACTTC. Protein: CASSELPTGTGGEQYF.

V usage is TRBV28 and J usage is TRBJ2-2; 7 bases agree with TRBD2. This CDR3 has 16 amino acids. In germline, CDR1 is MDHEN, CDR2 SYDVKM. Germline trimming cut 0 bases from V and 5 bases from J; bases unmatched to any gene: 6. The CDR3 DNA reads TGTGCCAGCAGTTTATGGGGCGGGAGTGGAACCGGGGAGCTGTTTTTT. It codes for CASSLWGGSGTGELFF.